A selection of T cell receptor beta chains follows, all from one sample in a study of OX40 agonist ivuxolimab in advanced cancers. The assay was immunoSEQ multiplex PCR, and TCRdb's table has in-frame clones only and misses some. The repertoire consists of 75,000 to 100,000 clones, with 85% to 90% occurring once and the leading ten covering around 5.5%. Sequenced material: CD4+ or CD8+ T cells sorted from blood, taken in a trial of the OX40 agonist ivuxolimab. The receptors come from an adult with an advanced solid tumor such as melanoma, head and neck, liver or kidney cancer. Each CDR3 is given with its conserved first and last residue. D genes are given only for firm matches. Size is stated for part of the rows, as once, few or many counts, or as a class when the clone is expanded.

V gene: TRBV27; J gene: TRBJ2-7; D gene: TRBD1; clone size: -; CDR3 protein: CASSLSGQGGYEQYF; CDR3 DNA: TGTGCCAGCAGTTTATCTGGACAGGGAGGCTACGAGCAGTACTTC
V gene: TRBV7-7; J gene: TRBJ2-1; D gene: -; clone size: -; CDR3 protein: CASSPASFRDQSSYNEQFF; CDR3 DNA: TGTGCTAGCAGCCCCGCTTCATTCCGGGACCAAAGCTCCTACAATGAGCAGTTCTTC
V gene: TRBV19; J gene: TRBJ2-5; D gene: TRBD2; clone size: -; CDR3 protein: CASSSWTSGMISIRETQYF; CDR3 DNA: TGTGCCAGTAGTTCATGGACTAGCGGGATGATCTCTATAAGGGAGACCCAGTACTTC
V gene: TRBV19; J gene: TRBJ1-2; D gene: TRBD1; clone size: -; CDR3 protein: CASSDHRGRDYGYTF; CDR3 DNA: TGTGCCAGTAGCGACCACAGGGGGCGCGACTATGGCTACACCTTC
V gene: TRBV5-1; J gene: TRBJ1-2; D gene: -; clone size: -; CDR3 protein: CASSREANYGYTF; CDR3 DNA: TGCGCCAGCTCGCGGGAGGCGAACTATGGCTACACCTTC
V gene: TRBV19; J gene: TRBJ2-7; D gene: TRBD1; clone size: few; CDR3 protein: CASSISSGTVRHHEQYF; CDR3 DNA: TGTGCCAGTAGTATTTCCTCCGGGACAGTGAGGCACCACGAGCAGTACTTC
V gene: TRBV5-8; J gene: TRBJ1-5; D gene: -; clone size: -; CDR3 protein: CASSLEPYSNQPQHF; CDR3 DNA: TGTGCCAGCAGCTTGGAACCCTATAGCAATCAGCCCCAGCATTTT
V gene: TRBV27; J gene: TRBJ2-3; D gene: TRBD1; clone size: -; CDR3 protein: CASRVPGQGGTDTQYF; CDR3 DNA: TGTGCCAGCAGAGTACCGGGACAGGGAGGCACAGATACGCAGTATTTT
V gene: TRBV7-2; J gene: TRBJ1-3; D gene: -; clone size: -; CDR3 protein: CASSYQGYTGNTIYF; CDR3 DNA: TGTGCCAGCAGCTACCAGGGGTATACTGGAAACACCATATATTTT
V gene: TRBV5-1; J gene: TRBJ1-2; D gene: -; clone size: -; CDR3 protein: CASSLVGRHGGSYGYTF; CDR3 DNA: TGCGCCAGCAGCTTGGTCGGGCGACACGGGGGTAGCTATGGCTACACCTTC
V gene: TRBV19; J gene: TRBJ2-6; D gene: -; clone size: once; CDR3 protein: CASSILVLKSTGANVLTF; CDR3 DNA: TGTGCCAGTAGTATATTGGTCCTAAAATCAACCGGGGCCAACGTCCTGACTTTC
V gene: TRBV27; J gene: TRBJ2-7; D gene: TRBD1; clone size: once; CDR3 protein: CASSRTGHEQYF; CDR3 DNA: TGTGCCAGCAGCCGGACAGGGCACGAGCAGTACTTC
V gene: TRBV7-6; J gene: TRBJ1-5; D gene: -; clone size: -; CDR3 protein: CASSPETDNQPQHF; CDR3 DNA: TGTGCCAGCAGCCCAGAGACAGACAATCAGCCCCAGCATTTT
V gene: TRBV9; J gene: TRBJ2-2; D gene: TRBD2; clone size: -; CDR3 protein: CASSLNLKKRLAGVLDTGELFF; CDR3 DNA: TGTGCCAGCAGCCTAAATTTAAAAAAAAGACTAGCGGGAGTCTTAGACACCGGGGAGCTGTTTTTT
V gene: TRBV4-2; J gene: TRBJ2-1; D gene: TRBD2; clone size: -; CDR3 protein: CASSQELASGRFNEQFF; CDR3 DNA: TGTGCCAGCAGCCAAGAACTGGCTAGCGGGAGGTTCAATGAGCAGTTCTTC
V gene: TRBV19; J gene: TRBJ1-1; D gene: -; clone size: -; CDR3 protein: CASSIEPLRGAFF; CDR3 DNA: TGTGCCAGTAGTATAGAACCGCTGAGAGGAGCTTTCTTT
V gene: TRBV9; J gene: TRBJ2-7; D gene: TRBD2; clone size: medium-sized; CDR3 protein: CASSPQLAGGPYEQYF; CDR3 DNA: TGTGCCAGCAGCCCCCAACTAGCGGGGGGGCCTTACGAGCAGTACTTC
V gene: TRBV5-1; J gene: TRBJ1-2; D gene: TRBD1; clone size: once; CDR3 protein: CASSPGQGNYGYTF; CDR3 DNA: TGCGCCAGCAGCCCGGGACAGGGGAACTATGGCTACACCTTC
V gene: TRBV18; J gene: TRBJ2-5; D gene: -; clone size: -; CDR3 protein: CASSPSGETQYF; CDR3 DNA: TGTGCCAGCTCACCGTCGGGGGAGACCCAGTACTTC
V gene: TRBV27; J gene: TRBJ2-7; D gene: -; clone size: -; CDR3 protein: CASSQRGRLYEQYF; CDR3 DNA: TGTGCCAGCAGCCAAAGAGGCCGGCTCTACGAGCAGTACTTC
V gene: TRBV11-3; J gene: TRBJ1-1; D gene: -; clone size: -; CDR3 protein: CASSFQLNTEAFF; CDR3 DNA: TGTGCCAGCAGCTTCCAATTGAACACTGAAGCTTTCTTT